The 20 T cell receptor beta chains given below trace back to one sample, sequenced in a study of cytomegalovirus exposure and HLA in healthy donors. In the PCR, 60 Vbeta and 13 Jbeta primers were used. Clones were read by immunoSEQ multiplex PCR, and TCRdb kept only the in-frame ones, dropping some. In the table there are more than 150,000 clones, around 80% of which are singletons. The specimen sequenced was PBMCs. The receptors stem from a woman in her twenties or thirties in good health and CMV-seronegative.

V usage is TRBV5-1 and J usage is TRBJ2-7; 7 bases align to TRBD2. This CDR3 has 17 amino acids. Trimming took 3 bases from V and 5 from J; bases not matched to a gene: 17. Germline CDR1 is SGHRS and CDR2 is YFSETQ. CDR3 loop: CASSSGNSGTKFNEQYF. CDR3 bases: TGCGCCAGCAGCTCAGGAAACTCCGGGACTAAGTTTAACGAGCAGTACTTC.

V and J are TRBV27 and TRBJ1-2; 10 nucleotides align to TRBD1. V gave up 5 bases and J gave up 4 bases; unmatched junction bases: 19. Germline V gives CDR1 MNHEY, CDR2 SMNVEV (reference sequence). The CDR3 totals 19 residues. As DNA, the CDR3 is TGTGCCAGCAGTCTCAATTATTTGGGGACAGGGGAGTTCCCCTATGGCTACACCTTC. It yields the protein CASSLNYLGTGEFPYGYTF.

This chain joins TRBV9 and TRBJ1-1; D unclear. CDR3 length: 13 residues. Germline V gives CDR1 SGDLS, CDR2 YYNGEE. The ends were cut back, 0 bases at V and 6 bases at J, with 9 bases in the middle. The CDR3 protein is CASSVARGSEAFF. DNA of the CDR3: TGTGCCAGCAGCGTAGCTCGAGGATCTGAAGCTTTCTTT.

CDR3 amino acids: CASSQEGGGAWSGELFF. In DNA, the CDR3 is TGTGCCAGCAGCCAAGAGGGCGGGGGGGCCTGGAGCGGGGAGCTGTTTTTT. This rearrangement joins TRBV4-2 to TRBJ2-2; TRBD2 agrees at 9 bases. The trim removed 0 bases at V and 7 bases at J, leaving 9 bases unmatched. This CDR3 has 17 residues. CDR1 is LGHNA, CDR2 YNFKEQ, per germline.

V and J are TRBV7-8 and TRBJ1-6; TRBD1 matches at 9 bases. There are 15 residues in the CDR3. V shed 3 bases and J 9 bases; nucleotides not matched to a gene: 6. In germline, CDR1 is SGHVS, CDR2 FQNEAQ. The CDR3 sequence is CASSFPDRGISPLHF. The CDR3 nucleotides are TGTGCCAGCAGCTTCCCTGACAGGGGGATTTCACCCCTCCACTTT.

DNA for the CDR3: TGTGCCAGCAGTGACTGGACTAGCCGAGAAGCCAAAAACATTCAGTACTTC. The encoded protein is CASSDWTSREAKNIQYF. The gene calls are TRBV2 and TRBJ2-4; 8 bases agree with TRBD2. CDR3 length: 17 residues. Germline lookup yields CDR1 SNHLY and CDR2 FYNNEI. Trimming removed 3 bases from V and 0 bases from J; junction bases left unmatched: 7.

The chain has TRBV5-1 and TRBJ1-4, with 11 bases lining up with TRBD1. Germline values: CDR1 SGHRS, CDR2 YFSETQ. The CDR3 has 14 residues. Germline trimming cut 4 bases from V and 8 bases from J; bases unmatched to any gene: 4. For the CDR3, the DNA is TGCGCCAGCAGCCGGGACAGGGGGTACGAAAAACTGTTTTTT. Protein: CASSRDRGYEKLFF.

The CDR3 sequence is CASSEWTVFNQPQHF. In DNA form, the CDR3 reads TGTGCCAGCAGTGAATGGACAGTCTTCAATCAGCCCCAGCATTTT. The chain uses TRBV25-1 and TRBJ1-5, with D possibly TRBD1 on 6 matching bases. V gave up 1 base and J gave up 3 bases, with 10 bases separating them. CDR3 length: 15 residues. Germline lookup yields CDR1 MGHDK and CDR2 SYGVNS.

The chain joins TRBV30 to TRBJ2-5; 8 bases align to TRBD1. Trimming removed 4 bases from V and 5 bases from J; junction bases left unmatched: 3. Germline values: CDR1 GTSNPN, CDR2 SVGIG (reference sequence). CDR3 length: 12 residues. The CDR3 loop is CAWTGGWETQYF. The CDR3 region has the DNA TGTGCCTGGACAGGGGGCTGGGAGACCCAGTACTTC.

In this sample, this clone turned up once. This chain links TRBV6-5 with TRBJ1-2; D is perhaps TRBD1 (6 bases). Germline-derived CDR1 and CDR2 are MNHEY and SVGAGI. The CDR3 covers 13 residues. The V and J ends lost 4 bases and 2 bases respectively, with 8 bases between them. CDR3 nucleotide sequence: TGTGCCAGCAGTTGGCAGGGGAACTATGGCTACACCTTC. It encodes CASSWQGNYGYTF.

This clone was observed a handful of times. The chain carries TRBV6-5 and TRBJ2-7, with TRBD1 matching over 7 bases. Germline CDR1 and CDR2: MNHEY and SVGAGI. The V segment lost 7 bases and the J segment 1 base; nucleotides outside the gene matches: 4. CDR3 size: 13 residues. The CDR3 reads CASTPGGSYEQYF. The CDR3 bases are TGTGCCAGCACCCCAGGGGGTTCCTACGAGCAGTACTTC.

The CDR3 nucleotides read TGCGCCAGCAGCCAAGATGGGTCAAGGGGAAGCAATGAGCAGTTCTTC. Translation gives CASSQDGSRGSNEQFF. The chain uses TRBV4-3 and TRBJ2-1, with a possible D match to TRBD1 (5 bases). The CDR3 totals 16 residues. Trimming shortened V by 0 bases and J by 6 bases, and 15 bases separated the two germline ends. Germline V gives CDR1 LGHNA, CDR2 YSLEER.

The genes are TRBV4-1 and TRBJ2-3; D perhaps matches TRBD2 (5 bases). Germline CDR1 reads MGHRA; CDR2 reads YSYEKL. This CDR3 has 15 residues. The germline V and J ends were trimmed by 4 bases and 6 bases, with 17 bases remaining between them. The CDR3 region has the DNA TGCGCCAGCAGCCCACACGGCGGAGAGGGCGATACGCAGTATTTT. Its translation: CASSPHGGEGDTQYF.

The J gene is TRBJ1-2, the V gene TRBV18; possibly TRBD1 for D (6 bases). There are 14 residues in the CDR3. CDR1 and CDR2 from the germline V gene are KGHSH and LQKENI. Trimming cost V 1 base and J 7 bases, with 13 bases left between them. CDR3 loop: CASSPRIRGVGYTF. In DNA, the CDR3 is TGTGCCAGCTCACCACGTATCAGGGGCGTTGGCTACACCTTC. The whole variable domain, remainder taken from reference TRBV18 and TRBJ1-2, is NAGVMQNPRHLVRRRGQEARLRCSPMKGHSHVYWYRQLPEEGLKFMVYLQKENIIDESGMPKERFSAEFPKEGPSILRIQQVVRGDSAAYFCASSPRIRGVGYTFGSGTRLTVV.

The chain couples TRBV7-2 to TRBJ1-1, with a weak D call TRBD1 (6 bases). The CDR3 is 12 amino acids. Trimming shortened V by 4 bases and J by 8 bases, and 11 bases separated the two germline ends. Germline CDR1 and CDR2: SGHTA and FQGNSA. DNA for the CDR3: TGTGCCAGCAGCTCTACAGGGTTCGAAGCTTTCTTT. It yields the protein CASSSTGFEAFF.

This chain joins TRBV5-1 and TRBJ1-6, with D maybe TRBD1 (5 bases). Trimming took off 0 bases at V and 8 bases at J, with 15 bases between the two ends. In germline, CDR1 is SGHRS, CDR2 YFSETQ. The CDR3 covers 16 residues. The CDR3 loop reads CASSLASGTQDSPLHF. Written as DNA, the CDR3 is TGCGCCAGCAGCTTGGCAAGCGGGACGCAGGATTCACCCCTCCACTTT.

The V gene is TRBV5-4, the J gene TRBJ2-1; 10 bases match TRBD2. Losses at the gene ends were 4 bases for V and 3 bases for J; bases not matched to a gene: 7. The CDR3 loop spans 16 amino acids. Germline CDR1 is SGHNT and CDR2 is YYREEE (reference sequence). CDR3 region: CASSLSGGAVYNEQFF. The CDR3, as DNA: TGTGCCAGCAGCCTAAGCGGGGGGGCCGTCTACAATGAGCAGTTCTTC.

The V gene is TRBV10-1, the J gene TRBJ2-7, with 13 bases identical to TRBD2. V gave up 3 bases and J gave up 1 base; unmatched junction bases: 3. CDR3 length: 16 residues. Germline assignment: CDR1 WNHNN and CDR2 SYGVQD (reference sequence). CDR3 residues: CASSDRTSGGSYEQYF. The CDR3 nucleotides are TGCGCCAGCAGTGATAGGACTAGCGGGGGTTCCTACGAGCAGTACTTC.

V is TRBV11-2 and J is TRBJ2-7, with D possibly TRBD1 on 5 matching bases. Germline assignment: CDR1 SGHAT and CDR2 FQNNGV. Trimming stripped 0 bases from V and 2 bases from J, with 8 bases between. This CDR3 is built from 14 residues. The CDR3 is CASSLEAGPYEQYF. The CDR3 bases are TGTGCCAGCAGCTTAGAGGCAGGGCCCTACGAGCAGTACTTC.

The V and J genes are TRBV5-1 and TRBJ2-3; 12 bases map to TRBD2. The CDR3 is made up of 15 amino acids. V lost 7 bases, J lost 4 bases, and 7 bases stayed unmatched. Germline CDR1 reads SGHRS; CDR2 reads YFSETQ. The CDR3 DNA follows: TGCGCCAGCCGCTCATCTAGCGGGGGGGCAGATACGCAGTATTTT. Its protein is CASRSSSGGADTQYF.